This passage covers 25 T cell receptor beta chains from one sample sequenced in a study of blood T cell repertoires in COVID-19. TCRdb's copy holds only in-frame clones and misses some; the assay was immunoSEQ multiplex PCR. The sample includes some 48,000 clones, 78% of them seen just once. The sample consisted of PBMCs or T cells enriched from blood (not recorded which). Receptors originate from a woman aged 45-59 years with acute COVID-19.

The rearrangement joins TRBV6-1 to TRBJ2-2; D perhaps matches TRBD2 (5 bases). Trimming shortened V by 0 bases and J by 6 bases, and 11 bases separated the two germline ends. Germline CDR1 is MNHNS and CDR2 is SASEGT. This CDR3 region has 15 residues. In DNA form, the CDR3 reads TGTGCCAGCAGTGAAGCGATGGACGGGGCCGGGGAGCTGTTTTTT. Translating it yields CASSEAMDGAGELFF.

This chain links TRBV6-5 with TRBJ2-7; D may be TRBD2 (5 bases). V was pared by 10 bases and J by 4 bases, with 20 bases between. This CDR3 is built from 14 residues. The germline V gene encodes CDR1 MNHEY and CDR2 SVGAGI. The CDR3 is CATLYLDGVYEQYF. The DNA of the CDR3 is TGTGCCACTTTATACCTTGACGGGGTATACGAGCAGTACTTC.

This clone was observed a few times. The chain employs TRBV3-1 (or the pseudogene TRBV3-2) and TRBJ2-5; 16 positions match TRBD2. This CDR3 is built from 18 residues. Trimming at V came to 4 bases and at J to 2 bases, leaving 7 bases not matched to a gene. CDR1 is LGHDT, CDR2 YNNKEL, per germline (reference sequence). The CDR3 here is CASSRGTSGGANQETQYF. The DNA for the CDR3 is TGTGCCAGCAGCCGTGGGACTAGCGGGGGGGCAAATCAAGAGACCCAGTACTTC.

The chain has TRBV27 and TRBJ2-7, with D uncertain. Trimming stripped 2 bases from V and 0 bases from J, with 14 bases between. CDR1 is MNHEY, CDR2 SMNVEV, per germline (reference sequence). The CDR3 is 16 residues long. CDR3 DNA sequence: TGTGCCAGCAGTTTAAGTCGGCTTCGAGGCTCCTACGAGCAGTACTTC. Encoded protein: CASSLSRLRGSYEQYF.

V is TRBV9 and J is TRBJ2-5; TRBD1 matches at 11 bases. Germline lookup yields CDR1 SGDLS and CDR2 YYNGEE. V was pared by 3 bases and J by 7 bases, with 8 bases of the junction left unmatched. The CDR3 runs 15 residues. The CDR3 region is CASSARDRGFGTQYF. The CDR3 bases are TGTGCCAGCAGCGCTCGGGACAGGGGGTTTGGGACCCAGTACTTC.

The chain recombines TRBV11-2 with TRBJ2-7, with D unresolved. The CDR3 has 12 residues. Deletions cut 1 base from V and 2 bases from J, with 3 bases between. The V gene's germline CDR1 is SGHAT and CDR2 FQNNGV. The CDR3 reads CASSLGAYEQYF. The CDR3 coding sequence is TGTGCCAGCAGCTTAGGAGCCTACGAGCAGTACTTC. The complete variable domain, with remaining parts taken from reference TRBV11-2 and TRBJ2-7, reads EAGVAQSPRYKIIEKRQSVAFWCNPISGHATLYWYQQILGQGPKLLIQFQNNGVVDDSQLPKDRFSAERLKGVDSTLKIQPAKLEDSAVYLCASSLGAYEQYFGPGTRLTVT.

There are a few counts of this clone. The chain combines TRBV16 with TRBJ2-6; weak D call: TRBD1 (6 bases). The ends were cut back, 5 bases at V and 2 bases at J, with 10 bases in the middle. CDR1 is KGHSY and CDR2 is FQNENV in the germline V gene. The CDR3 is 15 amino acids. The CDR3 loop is CASSSNRAGANVLTF. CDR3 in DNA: TGTGCCAGCAGCTCCAACAGGGCTGGGGCCAACGTCCTGACTTTC.

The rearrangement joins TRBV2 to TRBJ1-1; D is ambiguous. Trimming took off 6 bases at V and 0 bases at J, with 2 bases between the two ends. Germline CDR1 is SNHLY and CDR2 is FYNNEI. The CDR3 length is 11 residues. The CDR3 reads CASSMNTEAFF. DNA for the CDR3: TGTGCCAGCAGCATGAACACTGAAGCTTTCTTT.

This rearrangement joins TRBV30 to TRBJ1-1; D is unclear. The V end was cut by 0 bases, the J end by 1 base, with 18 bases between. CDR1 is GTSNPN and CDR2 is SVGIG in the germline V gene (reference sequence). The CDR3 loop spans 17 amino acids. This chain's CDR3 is CAWSVLSLRRENTEAFF. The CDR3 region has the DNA TGTGCCTGGAGTGTACTCTCACTCCGGCGGGAGAACACTGAAGCTTTCTTT.

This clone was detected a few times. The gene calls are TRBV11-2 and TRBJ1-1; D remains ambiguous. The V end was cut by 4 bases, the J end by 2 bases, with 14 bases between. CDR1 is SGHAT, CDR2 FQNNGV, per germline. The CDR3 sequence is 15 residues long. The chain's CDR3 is CASSSRGGPNTEAFF. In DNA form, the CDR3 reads TGTGCCAGCAGCTCCCGGGGAGGACCAAACACTGAAGCTTTCTTT. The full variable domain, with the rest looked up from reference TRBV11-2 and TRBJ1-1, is EAGVAQSPRYKIIEKRQSVAFWCNPISGHATLYWYQQILGQGPKLLIQFQNNGVVDDSQLPKDRFSAERLKGVDSTLKIQPAKLEDSAVYLCASSSRGGPNTEAFFGQGTRLTVV.

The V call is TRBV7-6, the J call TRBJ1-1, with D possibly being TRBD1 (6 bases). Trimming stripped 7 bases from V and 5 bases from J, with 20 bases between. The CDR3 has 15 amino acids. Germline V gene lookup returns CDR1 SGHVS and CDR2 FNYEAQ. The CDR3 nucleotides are TGTGCCAGCACCCCCTCGACAGGCCTGGGGACTGAAGCTTTCTTT. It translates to CASTPSTGLGTEAFF.

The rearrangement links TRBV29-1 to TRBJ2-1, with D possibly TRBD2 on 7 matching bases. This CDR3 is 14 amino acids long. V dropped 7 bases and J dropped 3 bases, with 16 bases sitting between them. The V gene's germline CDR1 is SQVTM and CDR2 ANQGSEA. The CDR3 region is CSGKQGGGYNEQFF. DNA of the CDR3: TGCAGCGGCAAACAGGGAGGGGGCTACAATGAGCAGTTCTTC.

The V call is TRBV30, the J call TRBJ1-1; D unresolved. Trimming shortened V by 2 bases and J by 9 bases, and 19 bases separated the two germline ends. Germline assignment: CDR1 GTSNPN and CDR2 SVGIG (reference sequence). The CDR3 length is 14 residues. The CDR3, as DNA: TGTGCCTGGAGTCCCCGAGCGGGCTTTAGTAAAGCTTTCTTT. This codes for CAWSPRAGFSKAFF.

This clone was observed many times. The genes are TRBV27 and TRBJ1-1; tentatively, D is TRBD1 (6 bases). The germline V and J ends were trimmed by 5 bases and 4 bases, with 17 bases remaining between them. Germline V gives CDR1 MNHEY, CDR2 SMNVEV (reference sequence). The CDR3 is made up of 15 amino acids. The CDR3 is CASSAPRGRGTEAFF. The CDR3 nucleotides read TGTGCCAGCAGTGCGCCGCGGGGGCGCGGCACTGAAGCTTTCTTT.

The CDR3 reads CASSEGTGGYNEQFF. CDR3 bases: TGTGCCAGTTCCGAGGGGACAGGGGGTTACAATGAGCAGTTCTTC. This chain connects TRBV2 to TRBJ2-1; 11 bases are shared with TRBD1. The CDR3 sequence is 15 residues long. J lost 4 bases, V lost 9 bases, and 8 bases had no gene match. Germline V gene data show CDR1 as SNHLY and CDR2 as FYNNEI.

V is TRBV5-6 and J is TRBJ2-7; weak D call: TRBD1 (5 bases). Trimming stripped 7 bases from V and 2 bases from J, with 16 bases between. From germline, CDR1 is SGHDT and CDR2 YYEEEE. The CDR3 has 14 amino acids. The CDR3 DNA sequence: TGTGCCAGCGGTGGGCAAGGGGCGCCCTACGAGCAGTACTTC. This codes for CASGGQGAPYEQYF.

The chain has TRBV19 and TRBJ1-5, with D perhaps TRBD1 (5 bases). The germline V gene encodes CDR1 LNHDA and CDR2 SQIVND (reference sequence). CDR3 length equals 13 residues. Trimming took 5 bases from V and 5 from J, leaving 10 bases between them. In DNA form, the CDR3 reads TGTGCCAGTAGTGGATCGGGGGATCAGCCCCAGCATTTT. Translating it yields CASSGSGDQPQHF.

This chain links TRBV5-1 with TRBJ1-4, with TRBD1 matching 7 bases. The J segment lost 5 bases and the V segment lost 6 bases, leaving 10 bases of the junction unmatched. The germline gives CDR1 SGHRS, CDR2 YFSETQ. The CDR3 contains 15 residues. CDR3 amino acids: CASTGTDFTNEKLFF. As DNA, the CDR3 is TGCGCCAGCACCGGGACAGACTTTACCAATGAAAAACTGTTTTTT.

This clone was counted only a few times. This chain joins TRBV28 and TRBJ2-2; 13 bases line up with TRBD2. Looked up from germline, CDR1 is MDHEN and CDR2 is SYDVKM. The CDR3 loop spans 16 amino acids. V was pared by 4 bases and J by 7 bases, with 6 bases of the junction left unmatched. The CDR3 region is CASSSRLAGGYGELFF. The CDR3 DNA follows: TGTGCCAGCAGTTCCCGACTAGCGGGGGGCTACGGGGAGCTGTTTTTT.

CDR3 DNA sequence: TGTGCCAGCAGCGCGGGGACTAGCGGGGTTAGGGAGCAGTACTTC. Translated: CASSAGTSGVREQYF. This chain joins TRBV9 and TRBJ2-7; 13 bases line up with TRBD2. J was trimmed by 7 bases and V by 3 bases; bases with no gene match: 7. CDR3 size: 15 residues. In germline, CDR1 is SGDLS, CDR2 YYNGEE. Drawing the rest from reference TRBV9 and TRBJ2-7, the complete variable domain is DSGVTQTPKHLITATGQRVTLRCSPRSGDLSVYWYQQSLDQGLQFLIQYYNGEERAKGNILERFSAQQFPDLHSELNLSSLELGDSALYFCASSAGTSGVREQYFGPGTRLTVT.

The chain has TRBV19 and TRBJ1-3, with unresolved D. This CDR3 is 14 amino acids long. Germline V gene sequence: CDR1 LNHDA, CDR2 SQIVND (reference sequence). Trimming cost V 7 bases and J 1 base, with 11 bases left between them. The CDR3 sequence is CASTAGGSGNTIYF. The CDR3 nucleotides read TGTGCCAGTACTGCGGGAGGTTCTGGAAACACCATATATTTT.

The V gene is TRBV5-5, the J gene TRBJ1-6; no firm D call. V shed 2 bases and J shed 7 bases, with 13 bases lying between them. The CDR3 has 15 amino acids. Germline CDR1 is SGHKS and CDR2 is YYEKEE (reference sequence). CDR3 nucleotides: TGTGCCAGCAGCTTCCCGCCGGGTAACAATTCACCCCTCCACTTT. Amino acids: CASSFPPGNNSPLHF.

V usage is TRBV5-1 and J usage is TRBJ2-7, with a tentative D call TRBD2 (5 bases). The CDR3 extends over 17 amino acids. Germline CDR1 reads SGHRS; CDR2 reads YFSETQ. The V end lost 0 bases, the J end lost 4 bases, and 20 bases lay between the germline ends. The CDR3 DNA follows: TGCGCCAGCAGCTTGGGGGGAGCAGGCAGGAAGAGTTACGAGCAGTACTTC. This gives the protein CASSLGGAGRKSYEQYF.

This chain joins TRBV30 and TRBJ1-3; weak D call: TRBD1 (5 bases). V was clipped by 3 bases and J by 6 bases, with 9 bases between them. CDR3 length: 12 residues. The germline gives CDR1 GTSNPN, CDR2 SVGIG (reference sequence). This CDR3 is CAWRTTVNTIYF. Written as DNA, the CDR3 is TGTGCCTGGAGGACGACAGTAAACACCATATATTTT.

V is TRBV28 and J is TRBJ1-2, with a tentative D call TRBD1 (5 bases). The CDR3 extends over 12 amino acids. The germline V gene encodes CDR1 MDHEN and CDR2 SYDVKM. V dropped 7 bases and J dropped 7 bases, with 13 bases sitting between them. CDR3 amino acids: CASTSRGSGYTF. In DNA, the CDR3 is TGTGCCAGCACCTCTCGGGGGTCTGGCTACACCTTC.